A selection of T cell receptor beta chains follows, all from one sample in a study of blood T cell repertoires in COVID-19. Data came from immunoSEQ multiplex PCR; TCRdb stores just in-frame clones and leaves some out. The table has some 250,000 clones, 80% to 90% seen once; the top ten hold 1.9%. Sequenced material: PBMCs or T cells enriched from blood (not recorded which). The receptors were gathered from a woman in her forties or fifties who had recovered from COVID-19. Each CDR3 is given with its conserved first and last residue. The order of the fields is CDR3 DNA, CDR3 protein, clone size, D gene, J gene, V gene. D genes are given only for firm matches. Clone size is stated in some rows and not others, as once, few, many or a class when expanded.

CDR3 DNA: TGTGCCAGCAGTCAAAATCTACTAGCGGAACAAGAGACCCAGTACTTC
CDR3 protein: CASSQNLLAEQETQYF
clone size: few
D gene: TRBD2
J gene: TRBJ2-5
V gene: TRBV7-9

CDR3 DNA: TGCGCCAGCAGCTTCATGGGCAGCTCCTACAATGAGCAGTTCTTC
CDR3 protein: CASSFMGSSYNEQFF
clone size: .
D gene: .
J gene: TRBJ2-1
V gene: TRBV5-1

CDR3 DNA: TGTGCCAGCAGTTTATCCCCGACAGGTTATAGCAATCAGCCCCAGCATTTT
CDR3 protein: CASSLSPTGYSNQPQHF
clone size: .
D gene: .
J gene: TRBJ1-5
V gene: TRBV28

CDR3 DNA: TGTGCCAGCAGTTCCGCGGGGAGACACTATGGCTACACCTTC
CDR3 protein: CASSSAGRHYGYTF
clone size: .
D gene: .
J gene: TRBJ1-2
V gene: TRBV6-2/TRBV6-3

CDR3 DNA: TGCGCCAGCAGTCAGGGGGGTGACAAGCACAGATCAGATGCGCAGTATTTT
CDR3 protein: CASSQGGDKHRSDAQYF
clone size: .
D gene: .
J gene: TRBJ2-3
V gene: TRBV23-1

CDR3 DNA: TGTGCCAGCAGCTTGCCACAGGTCTCGGCACCCCTCCACTTT
CDR3 protein: CASSLPQVSAPLHF
clone size: .
D gene: .
J gene: TRBJ1-6
V gene: TRBV7-9

CDR3 DNA: TGCAGTGCGATCAGGGTTGAGACCCAGTACTTC
CDR3 protein: CSAIRVETQYF
clone size: .
D gene: .
J gene: TRBJ2-5
V gene: TRBV20-1

CDR3 DNA: TGTGCCAGCAGTACACTAGACAGGGCGGGTCCTGCTTTCTTT
CDR3 protein: CASSTLDRAGPAFF
clone size: .
D gene: TRBD1
J gene: TRBJ1-1
V gene: TRBV2

CDR3 DNA: TGTGCCAGCAGCGTATGGGGCGGGAGCAGTGAGCAGTTCTTC
CDR3 protein: CASSVWGGSSEQFF
clone size: .
D gene: TRBD2
J gene: TRBJ2-1
V gene: TRBV9

CDR3 DNA: TGTGCCAGCAGTCTGGACAGGGGGCGAGAGACCCAGTACTTC
CDR3 protein: CASSLDRGRETQYF
clone size: .
D gene: TRBD1
J gene: TRBJ2-5
V gene: TRBV28

CDR3 DNA: TGCGCCAGCGGCTACGGGGGGTTCTACGAGCAGTACTTC
CDR3 protein: CASGYGGFYEQYF
clone size: .
D gene: TRBD2
J gene: TRBJ2-7
V gene: TRBV5-1

CDR3 DNA: TGCGCCAGCAGTGATCTAGCGGGAGCGTATGAGCAGTACTTC
CDR3 protein: CASSDLAGAYEQYF
clone size: .
D gene: TRBD2
J gene: TRBJ2-7
V gene: TRBV10-2

CDR3 DNA: TGTGCCAGCAGCTTAGGGACTAGCGCCTACGAGCAGTACTTC
CDR3 protein: CASSLGTSAYEQYF
clone size: .
D gene: TRBD2
J gene: TRBJ2-7
V gene: TRBV7-9

CDR3 DNA: TGTGCCAGTAGTACCAGGGGAGACTATCAGCCCCAGCATTTT
CDR3 protein: CASSTRGDYQPQHF
clone size: once
D gene: .
J gene: TRBJ1-5
V gene: TRBV19

CDR3 DNA: TGTGCCAGCAGACCGGGACAGGGAGATTCACCCCTCCACTTT
CDR3 protein: CASRPGQGDSPLHF
clone size: .
D gene: TRBD1
J gene: TRBJ1-6
V gene: TRBV28

CDR3 DNA: TGTGCCAGCAGGGTTACAGGGGGCGATGAAAAACTGTTTTTT
CDR3 protein: CASRVTGGDEKLFF
clone size: .
D gene: TRBD1
J gene: TRBJ1-4
V gene: TRBV2

CDR3 DNA: TGTGCCAGCAGCTTAGGCACTTCTGGAAACACCATATATTTT
CDR3 protein: CASSLGTSGNTIYF
clone size: .
D gene: .
J gene: TRBJ1-3
V gene: TRBV7-2

CDR3 DNA: TGTGCCAGCAGTTTACTCGACAGGAACAATGAGCAGTTCTTC
CDR3 protein: CASSLLDRNNEQFF
clone size: .
D gene: .
J gene: TRBJ2-1
V gene: TRBV28

CDR3 DNA: TGTGCCAGCAGTTCTTCCGGGACTTATAATCAGCCCCAGCATTTT
CDR3 protein: CASSSSGTYNQPQHF
clone size: once
D gene: .
J gene: TRBJ1-5
V gene: TRBV27

CDR3 DNA: TGCGCCAGCAGCTTTCAGGGCGGACTAGCGGGAGGAGGAAATGAGCAGTTCTTC
CDR3 protein: CASSFQGGLAGGGNEQFF
clone size: .
D gene: TRBD2
J gene: TRBJ2-1
V gene: TRBV5-1

CDR3 DNA: TGTGCCAGCAGCTTAGGAGTCGGGAGCACCGGGGAGCTGTTTTTT
CDR3 protein: CASSLGVGSTGELFF
clone size: .
D gene: .
J gene: TRBJ2-2
V gene: TRBV7-9

CDR3 DNA: TGTGCCAGCATCCCAGGGAAACGAGGTGGCTACACCTTC
CDR3 protein: CASIPGKRGGYTF
clone size: .
D gene: .
J gene: TRBJ1-2
V gene: TRBV28

CDR3 DNA: TGCGCCAGCAGCTTGGACGGCGGGAGGGGCGATGAGCAGTTCTTC
CDR3 protein: CASSLDGGRGDEQFF
clone size: .
D gene: TRBD2
J gene: TRBJ2-1
V gene: TRBV5-1

CDR3 DNA: TGTGCCAGCAGTGTATACAGGGTTGACACCGGGGAGCTGTTTTTT
CDR3 protein: CASSVYRVDTGELFF
clone size: .
D gene: .
J gene: TRBJ2-2
V gene: TRBV2

CDR3 DNA: TGTGCCAGCAGCAACTACCCGGGTTCCGGCTACACCTTC
CDR3 protein: CASSNYPGSGYTF
clone size: .
D gene: .
J gene: TRBJ1-2
V gene: TRBV9

CDR3 DNA: TGTGCCAGCAGCCAAGACTACACCGGGGAGCTGTTTTTT
CDR3 protein: CASSQDYTGELFF
clone size: .
D gene: .
J gene: TRBJ2-2
V gene: TRBV4-2

CDR3 DNA: TGCAGTGCTAGTCTTGAGACCCAGTACTTC
CDR3 protein: CSASLETQYF
clone size: .
D gene: .
J gene: TRBJ2-5
V gene: TRBV20-1

CDR3 DNA: TGTGCCAGCAGTATGCTACAGGGGGTGAGCGAGCAGTACTTC
CDR3 protein: CASSMLQGVSEQYF
clone size: .
D gene: TRBD1
J gene: TRBJ2-7
V gene: TRBV2

CDR3 DNA: TGTGCCAGCAGAAACGCGGGACAGTTGTACGAGCAGTACTTC
CDR3 protein: CASRNAGQLYEQYF
clone size: .
D gene: .
J gene: TRBJ2-7
V gene: TRBV28

CDR3 DNA: TGTGCCAGCAGCACGGGACAGGGGTTAAATCAGCCCCAGCATTTT
CDR3 protein: CASSTGQGLNQPQHF
clone size: .
D gene: TRBD1
J gene: TRBJ1-5
V gene: TRBV5-4

CDR3 DNA: TGTGCCAGCAGCCACCCCCTCGGGAGGGTAGGCGGCACTGAAGCTTTCTTT
CDR3 protein: CASSHPLGRVGGTEAFF
clone size: .
D gene: .
J gene: TRBJ1-1
V gene: TRBV14

CDR3 DNA: TGTGCCAGCAGTGTCAGGACTGAAGCTTTCTTT
CDR3 protein: CASSVRTEAFF
clone size: .
D gene: .
J gene: TRBJ1-1
V gene: TRBV2

CDR3 DNA: TGTGCCAGCTCACCCCCCGGGAGCGGTAATGAGCAGTTCTTC
CDR3 protein: CASSPPGSGNEQFF
clone size: .
D gene: .
J gene: TRBJ2-1
V gene: TRBV18

CDR3 DNA: TGTGCCAGCAGTTCGAGTTTCATGGCTAGCGGGAGGACTTCCTACGAGCAGTACTTC
CDR3 protein: CASSSSFMASGRTSYEQYF
clone size: .
D gene: TRBD2
J gene: TRBJ2-7
V gene: TRBV28

CDR3 DNA: TGTGCCTGGAGTGTTGGGGGGATCAATCAGCCCCAGCATTTT
CDR3 protein: CAWSVGGINQPQHF
clone size: .
D gene: .
J gene: TRBJ1-5
V gene: TRBV30

CDR3 DNA: TGTGCCAGCAGTCCTTCGGACACCCTCTATGGCTACACCTTC
CDR3 protein: CASSPSDTLYGYTF
clone size: .
D gene: .
J gene: TRBJ1-2
V gene: TRBV28

CDR3 DNA: TGTGCCTGGAGTGGACAGGCCAACTATGGCTACACCTTC
CDR3 protein: CAWSGQANYGYTF
clone size: .
D gene: .
J gene: TRBJ1-2
V gene: TRBV30

CDR3 DNA: TGCAGCGTTCGGACTAGCGGGTTAGCCAAAAACATTCAGTACTTC
CDR3 protein: CSVRTSGLAKNIQYF
clone size: .
D gene: TRBD2
J gene: TRBJ2-4
V gene: TRBV29-1

CDR3 DNA: TGTGCCAGCAGCGTCAGCCGGGGGGATGAAAAACTGTTTTTT
CDR3 protein: CASSVSRGDEKLFF
clone size: few
D gene: .
J gene: TRBJ1-4
V gene: TRBV9

CDR3 DNA: TGTGCCAGTAAAGGGGCTGGAAACACCATATATTTT
CDR3 protein: CASKGAGNTIYF
clone size: .
D gene: .
J gene: TRBJ1-3
V gene: TRBV12-3/TRBV12-4

CDR3 DNA: TGTGCCATCAGTGACCCCGGGACTACCTACAATGAGCAGTTCTTC
CDR3 protein: CAISDPGTTYNEQFF
clone size: .
D gene: TRBD2
J gene: TRBJ2-1
V gene: TRBV10-3

CDR3 DNA: TGTGCCAGTAGTTCGACAGACAGGAAAAACATTCAGTACTTC
CDR3 protein: CASSSTDRKNIQYF
clone size: .
D gene: .
J gene: TRBJ2-4
V gene: TRBV19

CDR3 DNA: TGTGCCAGCAGCGTAGCCGGGAGGGCCTTCAATGAGCAGTTCTTC
CDR3 protein: CASSVAGRAFNEQFF
clone size: .
D gene: TRBD2
J gene: TRBJ2-1
V gene: TRBV9